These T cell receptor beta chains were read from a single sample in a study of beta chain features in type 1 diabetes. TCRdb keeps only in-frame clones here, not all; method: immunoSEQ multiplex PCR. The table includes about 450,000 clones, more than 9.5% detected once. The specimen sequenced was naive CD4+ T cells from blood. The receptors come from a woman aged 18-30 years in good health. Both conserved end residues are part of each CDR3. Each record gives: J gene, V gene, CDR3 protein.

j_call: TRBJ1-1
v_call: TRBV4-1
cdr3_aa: CASSRLPGLLNTEAFF

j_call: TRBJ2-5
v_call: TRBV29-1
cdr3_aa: CSVGQETQYF

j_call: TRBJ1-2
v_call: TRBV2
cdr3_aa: CASSVRREGTF

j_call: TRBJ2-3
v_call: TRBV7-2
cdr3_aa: CASSPFVVDTQYF

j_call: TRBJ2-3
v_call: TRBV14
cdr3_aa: CASGHSAREYF

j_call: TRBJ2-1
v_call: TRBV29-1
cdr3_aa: CSVGPDSTWNEQFF

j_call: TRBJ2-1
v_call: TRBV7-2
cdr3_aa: CASSSSGVSYNEQFF

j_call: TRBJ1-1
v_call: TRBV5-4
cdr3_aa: CASSLWRIGNTEAFF

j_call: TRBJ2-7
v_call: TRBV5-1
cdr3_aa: CASSYHQGRQGTYTREQYF

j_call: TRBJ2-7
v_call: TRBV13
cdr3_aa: CASSPPGVSHEQYF

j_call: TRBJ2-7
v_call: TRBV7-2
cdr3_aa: CASSFLGYEQYF

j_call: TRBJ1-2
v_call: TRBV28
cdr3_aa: CAITQRRTLPWGYTF

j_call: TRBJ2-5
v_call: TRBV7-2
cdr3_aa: CASRSHGTLETQYF

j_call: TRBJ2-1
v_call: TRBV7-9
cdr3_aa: CASSLVPVDSNEQFF

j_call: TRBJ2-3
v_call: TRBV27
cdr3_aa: CASSSQSLRTDTQYF

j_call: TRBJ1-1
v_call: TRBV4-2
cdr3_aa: CASSPRRGNTEAFF

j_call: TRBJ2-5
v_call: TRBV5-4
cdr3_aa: CASSLGDRDWGTQYF

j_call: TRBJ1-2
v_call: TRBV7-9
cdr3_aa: CASSAPPRQGGYTF

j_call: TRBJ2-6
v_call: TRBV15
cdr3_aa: CATSRDRLAGTGANVLTF

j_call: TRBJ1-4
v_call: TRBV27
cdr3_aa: CASSRLMTNEKLFF

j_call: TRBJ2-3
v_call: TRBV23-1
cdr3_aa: CASSQSAPFITDTQYF

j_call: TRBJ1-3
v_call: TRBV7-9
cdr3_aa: CASSPYGNTIYF

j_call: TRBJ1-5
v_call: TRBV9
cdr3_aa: CASSVGVSNQPQHF

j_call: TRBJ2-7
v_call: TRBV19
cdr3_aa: CASSTDRVSSYEQYF

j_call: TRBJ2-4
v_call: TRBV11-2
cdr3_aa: CASRAGGSVNIQYF

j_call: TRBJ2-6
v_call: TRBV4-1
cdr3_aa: CASSQDDRDGANVLTF

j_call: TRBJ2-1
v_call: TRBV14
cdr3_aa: CASSLITGGRGNEQFF